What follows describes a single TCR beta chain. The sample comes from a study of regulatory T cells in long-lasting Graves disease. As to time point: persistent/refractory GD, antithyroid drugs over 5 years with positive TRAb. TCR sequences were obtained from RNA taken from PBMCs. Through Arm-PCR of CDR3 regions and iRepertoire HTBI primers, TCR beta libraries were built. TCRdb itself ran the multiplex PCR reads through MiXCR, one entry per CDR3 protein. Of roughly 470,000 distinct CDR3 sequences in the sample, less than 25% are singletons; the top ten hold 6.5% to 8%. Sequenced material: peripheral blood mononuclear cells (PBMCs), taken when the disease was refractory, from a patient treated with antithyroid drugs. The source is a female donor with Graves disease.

CDR3 DNA: TGTGCCAGCAGCTTGGGGTCAGGGGGAGTTCACACTGAAGCTTTCTTT. Amino acid sequence: CASSLGSGGVHTEAFF. The chain combines TRBV5-4 with TRBJ1-1, with 7 positions matching TRBD1. Germline CDR1 SGHNT, CDR2 YYREEE (reference sequence). Trimming removed 0 bases from V and 3 bases from J; junction bases left unmatched: 8. CDR3 size: 16 residues.